This TCR beta chain was identified in a study of cytomegalovirus exposure and HLA in healthy donors. Using immunoSEQ multiplex PCR, the repertoire was profiled, and TCRdb retains in-frame clones only, with some absent. Of some 180,000 clones in the sample, about three quarters are singletons; the top ten hold 1% to 1.5%. Worth noting for this clone: Antigen specificity is unknown.

Regarding the study as a whole: Cytomegalovirus association was listed for around 180 TCR beta chains.

The germline gives CDR1 LGHNT, CDR2 FRNRAP. The CDR3 is made up of 14 amino acids. V lost 0 bases and J 6 bases, leaving 11 bases between the germline ends. Sequencing was done on a sample of PBMCs. This rearrangement joins TRBV12-5 to TRBJ1-2; D might be TRBD1 (5 bases). This sequence was found in a woman under 40 in good health and CMV-seronegative. The CDR3 DNA reads as TGTGCTAGTGGTTTGGTACCAGGGTCGGATGGCTACACCTTC. Translation: CASGLVPGSDGYTF. Together with reference TRBV12-5 and TRBJ1-2, the CDR3 gives the full variable domain: DARVTQTPRHKVTEMGQEVTMRCQPILGHNTVFWYRQTMMQGLELLAYFRNRAPLDDSGMPKDRFSAEMPDATLATLKIQPSEPRDSAVYFCASGLVPGSDGYTFGSGTRLTVV.